These T cell receptor beta chains were read from a single sample in a study of Graves' ophthalmopathy and Graves' hyperthyroidism. TCRdb used MiXCR to reprocess the multiplex PCR reads, holding one entry per CDR3 protein. The table has 340,000 or so distinct CDR3 sequences, roughly 16% seen once; the top ten hold roughly an eighth. The sequenced sample consisted of peripheral blood. Receptors were obtained from an adult man with Graves' ophthalmopathy. The CDR3 runs from the conserved cysteine through the conserved F or W. Each record gives: D gene, J gene, clone size, V gene, CDR3 protein, CDR3 DNA. D genes are given only for firm matches. Not every row has a clone size; where given, it reads once, few, many or a size class.

>TRBD1|TRBJ2-4|.|TRBV7-8
CASSLPGGQGYIQYF
TGTGCCAGCAGCCTTCCAGGAGGACAGGGCTACATTCAGTACTTC
>.|TRBJ2-5|many|TRBV6-5
CASISSAPDQETQYF
TGTGCCAGCATTTCCTCGGCACCCGACCAAGAGACCCAGTACTTC
>TRBD1|TRBJ2-7|many|TRBV6-1
CASRSTGGVGEQYF
TGTGCCAGCAGATCGACAGGGGGCGTAGGGGAGCAGTACTTC
>.|TRBJ1-2|many|TRBV4-1
CASSQGVTGYGYTF
TGCGCCAGCAGCCAGGGGGTGACAGGTTATGGCTACACCTTC
>.|TRBJ1-1|many|TRBV18
CASSPRETGTEAFF
TGTGCCAGCTCACCAAGGGAGACTGGCACTGAAGCTTTCTTT
>.|TRBJ2-7|.|TRBV11-2
CAGSLESGEGHEQYF
TGTGCCGGCAGCTTAGAGTCAGGGGAAGGCCACGAGCAGTACTTC
>.|TRBJ1-5|few|TRBV4-3
CASSQDRANQPQHF
TGCGCCAGCAGCCAAGACAGAGCCAATCAGCCCCAGCATTTT
>.|TRBJ1-3|many|TRBV10-3
CAIRIASGSGNTIYF
TGTGCCATCAGGATAGCCTCCGGCTCTGGAAACACCATATATTTT
>.|TRBJ1-1|many|TRBV6-1
CASKQGALNTEAFF
TGTGCCAGCAAACAGGGCGCCCTGAACACTGAAGCTTTCTTT
>TRBD2|TRBJ2-7|.|TRBV5-1
CASRAGVAEQYF
TGCGCCAGCAGAGCGGGAGTTGCCGAGCAGTACTTC
>.|TRBJ1-2|many|TRBV28
CASSSYINYGYTF
TGTGCCAGCAGTTCATACATCAACTATGGCTACACCTTC
>.|TRBJ1-1|.|TRBV3-1
CASSHHTGNTEAFF
TGTGCCAGCAGCCATCATACAGGGAACACTGAAGCTTTCTTT
>TRBD1|TRBJ1-1|many|TRBV6-4
CASRPHDRVISRTEAFF
TGTGCCAGCAGACCCCACGACAGGGTCATAAGTCGGACTGAAGCTTTCTTT
>.|TRBJ2-6|many|TRBV30
CAWSRQISGANVLTF
TGTGCCTGGAGTCGACAGATTTCTGGGGCCAACGTCCTGACTTTC
>.|TRBJ2-5|many|TRBV7-9
CASSLAGSYQETQYF
TGTGCCAGCAGCTTAGCCGGATCCTACCAAGAGACCCAGTACTTC
>TRBD2|TRBJ2-7|many|TRBV12-3/TRBV12-4
CASSSHPSGRAYEQYF
TGTGCCAGCAGTTCCCACCCTAGCGGGAGGGCTTACGAGCAGTACTTC
>.|TRBJ1-5|many|TRBV30
CAWSAGAGQPQHF
TGTGCCTGGAGTGCCGGGGCGGGCCAGCCCCAGCATTTT
>.|TRBJ2-7|many|TRBV28
CASSFSLVGLSYEQYF
TGTGCCAGCAGTTTCAGTCTGGTGGGGCTTTCCTACGAGCAGTACTTC
>.|TRBJ1-3|many|TRBV25-1
CASSDRTRNTIYF
TGTGCCAGCAGTGACCGTACTAGAAACACCATATATTTT
>TRBD1|TRBJ1-2|many|TRBV29-1
CSAWTGVGYTF
TGCAGCGCCTGGACAGGGGTAGGCTACACCTTC
>.|TRBJ2-5|many|TRBV19
CASSAGRIQETQYF
TGTGCCAGTAGTGCAGGACGGATACAAGAGACCCAGTACTTC
>.|TRBJ1-2|many|TRBV6-5
CASSYAGDDGYTF
TGTGCCAGCAGTTATGCGGGGGATGATGGCTACACCTTC
>TRBD1|TRBJ2-7|many|TRBV9
CASSVLGQGAGEQYF
TGTGCCAGCAGCGTCCTTGGACAGGGGGCTGGCGAGCAGTACTTC
>TRBD1|TRBJ1-5|many|TRBV28
CASSLTGSSNQPQHF
TGTGCCAGCAGTTTGACAGGGAGTAGCAATCAGCCCCAGCATTTT
>.|TRBJ1-1|many|TRBV27
CASSLYWVPPNTEAFF
TGTGCCAGCAGTTTATATTGGGTTCCCCCGAACACTGAAGCTTTCTTT
>TRBD1|TRBJ2-7|many|TRBV12-3/TRBV12-4
CASSYRGSSYEQYF
TGTGCCAGCAGTTACAGGGGGAGCTCCTACGAGCAGTACTTC
>TRBD1|TRBJ1-2|many|TRBV12-3/TRBV12-4
CASSEGQGGAGYTF
TGTGCCAGCAGCGAGGGACAGGGGGGGGCTGGCTACACCTTC
>.|TRBJ2-5|many|TRBV27
CASSLRSYQETQYF
TGTGCCAGCAGTTTACGCAGTTACCAAGAGACCCAGTACTTC